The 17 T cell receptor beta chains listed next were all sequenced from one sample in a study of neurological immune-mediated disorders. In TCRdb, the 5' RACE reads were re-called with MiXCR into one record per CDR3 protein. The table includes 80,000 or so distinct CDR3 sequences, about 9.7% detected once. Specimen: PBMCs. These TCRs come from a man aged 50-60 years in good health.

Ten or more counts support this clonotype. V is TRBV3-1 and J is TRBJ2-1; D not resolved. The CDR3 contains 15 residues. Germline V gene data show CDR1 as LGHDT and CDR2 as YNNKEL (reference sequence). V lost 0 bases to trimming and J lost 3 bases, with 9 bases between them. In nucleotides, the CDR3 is TGTGCCAGCAGCCAAGATCGCCAGGTCTACAATGAGCAGTTCTTC. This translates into CASSQDRQVYNEQFF.

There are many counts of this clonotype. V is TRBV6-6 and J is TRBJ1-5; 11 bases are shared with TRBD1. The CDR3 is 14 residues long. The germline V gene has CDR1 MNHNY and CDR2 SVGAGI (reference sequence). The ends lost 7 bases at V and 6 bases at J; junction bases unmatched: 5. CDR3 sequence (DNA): TGTGCCAGCATGGGGACAGGGGGAGGTCAGCCCCAGCATTTT. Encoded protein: CASMGTGGGQPQHF.

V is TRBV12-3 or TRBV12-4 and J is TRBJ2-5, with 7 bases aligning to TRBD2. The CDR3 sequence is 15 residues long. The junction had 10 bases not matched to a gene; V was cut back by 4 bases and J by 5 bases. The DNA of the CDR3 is TGTGCCAGCAGTTACGAGTCGGGAGGTCGGGAGACCCAGTACTTC. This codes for CASSYESGGRETQYF.

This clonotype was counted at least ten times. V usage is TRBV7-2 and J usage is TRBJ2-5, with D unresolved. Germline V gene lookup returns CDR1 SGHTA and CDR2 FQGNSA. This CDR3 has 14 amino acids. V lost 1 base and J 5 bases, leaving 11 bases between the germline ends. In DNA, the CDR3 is TGTGCCAGCAGCTTAGGTGCTACGCGGGAGACCCAGTACTTC. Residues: CASSLGATRETQYF.

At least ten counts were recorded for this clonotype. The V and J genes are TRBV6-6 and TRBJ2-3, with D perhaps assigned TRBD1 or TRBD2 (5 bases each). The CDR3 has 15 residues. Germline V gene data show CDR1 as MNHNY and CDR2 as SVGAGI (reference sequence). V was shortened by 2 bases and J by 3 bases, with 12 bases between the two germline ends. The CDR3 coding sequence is TGTGCCAGCAGTTACGTCCAGGGCGGGACAGATACGCAGTATTTT. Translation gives CASSYVQGGTDTQYF.

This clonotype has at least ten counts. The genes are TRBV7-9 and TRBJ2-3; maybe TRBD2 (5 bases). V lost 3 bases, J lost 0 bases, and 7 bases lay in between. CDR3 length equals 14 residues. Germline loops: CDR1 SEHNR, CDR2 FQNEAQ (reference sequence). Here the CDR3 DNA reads TGTGCCAGCAGCTTTGGAGGAAGCACAGATACGCAGTATTTT. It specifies CASSFGGSTDTQYF.

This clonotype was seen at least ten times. CDR3 sequence (DNA): TGCAGTGCTAGAGATCCCACTAGCGGGGCCCAAGAGACCCAGTACTTC. This gives the protein CSARDPTSGAQETQYF. The V gene is TRBV20-1, the J gene TRBJ2-5; 10 nucleotides line up with TRBD2. Germline lookup yields CDR1 DFQATT and CDR2 SNEGSKA (reference sequence). V was pared by 0 bases and J by 1 base, with 5 bases of the junction left unmatched. The CDR3 covers 16 residues.

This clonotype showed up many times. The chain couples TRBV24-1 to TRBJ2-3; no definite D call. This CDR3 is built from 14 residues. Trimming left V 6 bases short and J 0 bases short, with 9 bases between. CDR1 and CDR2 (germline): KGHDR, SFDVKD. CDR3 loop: CATSTWGSTDTQYF. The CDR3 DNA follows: TGTGCCACCAGTACGTGGGGAAGCACAGATACGCAGTATTTT.

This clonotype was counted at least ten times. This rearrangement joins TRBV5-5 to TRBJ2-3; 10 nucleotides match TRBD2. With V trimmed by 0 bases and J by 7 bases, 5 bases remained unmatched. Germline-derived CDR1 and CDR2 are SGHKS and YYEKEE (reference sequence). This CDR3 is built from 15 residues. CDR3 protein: CASSLVLAGANTQYF. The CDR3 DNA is TGTGCCAGCAGCTTGGTCCTAGCGGGGGCTAATACGCAGTATTTT.

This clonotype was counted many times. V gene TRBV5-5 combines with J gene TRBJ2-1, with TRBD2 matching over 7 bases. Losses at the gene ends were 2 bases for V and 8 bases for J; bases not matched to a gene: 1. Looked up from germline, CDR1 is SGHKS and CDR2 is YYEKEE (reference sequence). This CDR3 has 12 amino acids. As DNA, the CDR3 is TGTGCCAGCAGCTTAGGGAGGGATGAGCAGTTCTTC. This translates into CASSLGRDEQFF.

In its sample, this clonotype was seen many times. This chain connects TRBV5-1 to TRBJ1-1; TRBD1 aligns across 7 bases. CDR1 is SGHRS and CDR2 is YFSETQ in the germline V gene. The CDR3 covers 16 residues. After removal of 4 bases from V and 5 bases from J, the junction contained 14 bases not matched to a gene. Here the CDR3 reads CASSVRSGGVRTEAFF. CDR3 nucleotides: TGCGCCAGCAGCGTCCGTTCAGGGGGGGTAAGGACTGAAGCTTTCTTT.

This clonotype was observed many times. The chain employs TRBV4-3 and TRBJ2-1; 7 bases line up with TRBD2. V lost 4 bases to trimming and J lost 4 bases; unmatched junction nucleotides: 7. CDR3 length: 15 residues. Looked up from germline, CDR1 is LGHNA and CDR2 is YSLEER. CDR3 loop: CASSRFASGYNEQFF. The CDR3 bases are TGCGCCAGCAGCCGTTTTGCTAGCGGATACAATGAGCAGTTCTTC.

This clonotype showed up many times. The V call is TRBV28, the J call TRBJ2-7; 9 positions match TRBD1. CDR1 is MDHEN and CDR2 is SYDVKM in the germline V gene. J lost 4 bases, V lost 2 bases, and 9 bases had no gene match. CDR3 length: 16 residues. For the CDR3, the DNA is TGTGCCAGCAGTTTACCCCCGGGACAGGGCAGGTACGAGCAGTACTTC. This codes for CASSLPPGQGRYEQYF.

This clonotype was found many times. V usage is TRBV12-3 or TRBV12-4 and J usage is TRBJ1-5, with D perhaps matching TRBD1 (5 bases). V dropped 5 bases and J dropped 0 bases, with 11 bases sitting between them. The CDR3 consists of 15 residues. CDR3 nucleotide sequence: TGTGCCAGCAGTCCCCCAGGGTATAGCAATCAGCCCCAGCATTTT. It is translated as CASSPPGYSNQPQHF.

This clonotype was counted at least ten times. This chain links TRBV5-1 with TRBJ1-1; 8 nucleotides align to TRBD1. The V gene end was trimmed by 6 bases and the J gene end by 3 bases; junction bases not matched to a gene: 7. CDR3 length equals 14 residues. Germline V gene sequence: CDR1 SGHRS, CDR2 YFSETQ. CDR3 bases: TGCGCCAGCAAACAGCCACAGGGGGACACTGAAGCTTTCTTT. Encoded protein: CASKQPQGDTEAFF.

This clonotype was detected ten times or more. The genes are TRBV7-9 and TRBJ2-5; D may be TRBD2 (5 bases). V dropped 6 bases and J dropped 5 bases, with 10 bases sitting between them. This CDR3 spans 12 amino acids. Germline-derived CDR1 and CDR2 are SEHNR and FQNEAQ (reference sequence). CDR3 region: CASRETGETQYF. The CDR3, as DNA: TGTGCCAGCAGAGAAACGGGGGAGACCCAGTACTTC.

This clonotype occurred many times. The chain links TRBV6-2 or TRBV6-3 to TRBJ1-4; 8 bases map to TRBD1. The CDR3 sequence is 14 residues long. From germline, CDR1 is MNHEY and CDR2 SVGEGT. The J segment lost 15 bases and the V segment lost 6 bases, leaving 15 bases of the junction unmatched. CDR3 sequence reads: CASSPGGTRVVVFF. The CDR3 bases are TGTGCCAGCAGCCCAGGGGGCACCCGGGTAGTCGTGTTTTTT.